This T cell receptor (beta chain) was captured by sequencing in a study of T cells after yellow fever vaccination. Study overall: The fractions with low cell numbers were processed using SMART-Seq v4 Ultra Low Input.

The sample holds a few counts of this clonotype. Its antigen is undetermined. TCRdb fed the 5' RACE reads into MiXCR, producing one record per CDR3 protein. In the table there are some 350,000 distinct CDR3 sequences, approximately 4% of which are singletons. Overall study results and limits: Reappearing after the booster were most of the clones from primary vaccination (96% CD4, 70% to 90% CD8). It was the secondary response that reached its peak faster, day 5 versus 15, but it was weaker.

This CDR3 is 13 amino acids long. V lost 6 bases and J lost 5, with 14 bases in between. Germline CDR1 is ENHRY and CDR2 is SYGVKD. The source was PBMCs, collected 5 days after the yellow fever booster vaccination. This chain connects TRBV10-3 to TRBJ2-7; the D gene could be TRBD1 or TRBD2 (6 bases each). This receptor was taken from a man aged 18 to 30 who received the YFV17D yellow fever vaccine. The CDR3 spells CAIRIGGFDEQYF. CDR3 nucleotides: TGTGCCATCAGGATAGGGGGGTTCGACGAGCAGTACTTC.